The 25 T cell receptor beta chains in this list originate from one sample, sequenced in a study of blood T cell dynamics during melanoma immunotherapy. This table comes from immunoSEQ multiplex PCR, and its TCRdb copy is limited to in-frame clones, with some not included. Of roughly 5,900 clones detected, around 90% appear once; the ten largest clones hold around 5%. Time point: week 3, after first cycle of checkpoint inhibitor. The sample consisted of blood, taken from a patient treated with checkpoint blockade. The source is a human donor with melanoma.

This clone has only a few counts. J is TRBJ1-6 and V is TRBV2; no clear D gene. Germline V gene sequence: CDR1 SNHLY, CDR2 FYNNEI. The CDR3 is 13 amino acids. V was pared by 4 bases and J by 7 bases, with 8 bases between. The CDR3 spells CASSGSENSPLHF. The CDR3 DNA is TGTGCCAGCAGTGGTTCGGAGAATTCACCCCTCCACTTT.

This clone was observed a few times. It is unclear where the CDR3 begins or ends on the DNA, so no DNA is shown, and the CDR3 is as TCRdb lists it. The V call is TRBV10-1, the J call TRBJ1-5. Germline CDR1 WNHNN, CDR2 SYGVQD (reference sequence). The CDR3 is 12 amino acids long, termini counted. The CDR3 spells CASSTSGQPQHF.

The chain links TRBV4-2 to TRBJ1-3; 8 positions agree with TRBD1. The length of the CDR3 is 16 residues. Germline V gene lookup returns CDR1 LGHNA and CDR2 YNFKEQ. With V trimmed by 1 base and J by 4 bases, 6 bases remained unmatched. The CDR3 DNA sequence: TGTGCCAGCAGCCAAGTAGGACAGGGTGTAGGAAACACCATATATTTT. Translated: CASSQVGQGVGNTIYF.

This clone was seen once. The chain joins TRBV5-5 to TRBJ1-1, with 9 nucleotides matching TRBD1. Trimming at V came to 3 bases and at J to 1 base, leaving 4 bases not matched to a gene. CDR3 size: 15 residues. From germline, CDR1 is SGHKS and CDR2 YYEKEE (reference sequence). The CDR3 nucleotides are TGTGCCAGCAGCTATCCGACAGGGGGGAACACTGAAGCTTTCTTT. Its protein product is CASSYPTGGNTEAFF. Complete variable domain (other parts from reference TRBV5-5 and TRBJ1-1): DAGVTQSPTHLIKTRGQQVTLRCSPISGHKSVSWYQQVLGQGPQFIFQYYEKEERGRGNFPDRFSARQFPNYSSELNVNALLLGDSALYLCASSYPTGGNTEAFFGQGTRLTVV.

The rearrangement joins TRBV5-1 to TRBJ1-6; D ambiguous. CDR3 length equals 15 residues. Trimming took 0 bases from V and 5 from J, leaving 9 bases between them. CDR1 is SGHRS and CDR2 is YFSETQ in the germline V gene. This CDR3 is CASSLEGPNNSPLHF. CDR3 nucleotides: TGCGCCAGCAGCTTGGAAGGGCCGAATAATTCACCCCTCCACTTT.

The CDR3 protein is CASSRDTFYSGYTF. In DNA, the CDR3 is TGCGCCAGCAGCCGGGACACCTTCTACTCTGGCTACACCTTC. J is TRBJ1-2 and V is TRBV5-1; weak D call: TRBD1 (6 bases). V lost 4 bases and J 7 bases, leaving 17 bases between the germline ends. The CDR3 spans 14 residues. Germline assignment: CDR1 SGHRS and CDR2 YFSETQ.

This clone was detected only once. The rearrangement joins TRBV10-3 to TRBJ2-7, with 10 nucleotides matching TRBD1. Germline CDR1 and CDR2: ENHRY and SYGVKD. The CDR3 is 11 residues long. V lost 8 bases, J lost 6 bases, and 1 base stayed unmatched. CDR3 in amino acids: CAIRTGGEQYF. For the CDR3, the DNA is TGTGCCATCCGGACAGGGGGCGAGCAGTACTTC.

This clone showed up just a few times. The chain joins TRBV19 to TRBJ2-1, with TRBD2 identical over 10 bases. The germline gives CDR1 LNHDA, CDR2 SQIVND (reference sequence). The CDR3 length is 15 residues. V was pared by 6 bases and J by 4 bases, with 6 bases of the junction left unmatched. The CDR3, as DNA: TGTGCCAGTAGGTTAGCGGGGGGCCCTTACAATGAGCAGTTCTTC. It codes for CASRLAGGPYNEQFF.

This clone has more than one count but fewer than ten. J is TRBJ2-5 and V is TRBV7-9; 7 bases map to TRBD2. V was clipped by 4 bases and J by 3 bases; unmatched bases: 8. Germline V gene sequence: CDR1 SEHNR, CDR2 FQNEAQ (reference sequence). The CDR3 covers 15 residues. The DNA of the CDR3 is TGTGCCAGCAGCTCCGGGGGACTACCTAAAGAGACCCAGTACTTC. It is translated as CASSSGGLPKETQYF.

The V and J genes are TRBV28 and TRBJ1-2; TRBD1 might be the D (5 bases). This CDR3 contains 18 residues. CDR1 is MDHEN and CDR2 is SYDVKM in the germline V gene. V dropped 5 bases and J dropped 4 bases, with 26 bases sitting between them. DNA for the CDR3: TGTGCCAGCAGTCTACGGAGCTGGGACGGCCGCCGAGGCTATGGCTACACCTTC. This codes for CASSLRSWDGRRGYGYTF.

This sequence joins TRBV4-1 and TRBJ1-4, with TRBD1 matching over 9 bases. The CDR3 has 16 amino acids. From germline, CDR1 is MGHRA and CDR2 YSYEKL. Unmatched junction bases numbered 7, after V lost 3 bases and J lost 5 bases. DNA of the CDR3: TGCGCCAGCAGCCAGTTGGGACAGGGATCAAATGAAAAACTGTTTTTT. Its protein product is CASSQLGQGSNEKLFF.

The V and J genes are TRBV21-1 and TRBJ1-2. TRBV21-1 is recorded as a pseudogene. The CDR3 loop spans 17 amino acids. In nucleotides, the CDR3 is TGTGCCAGCAGCAAAGGAGGGGCGGTGGGGGGTCTCTATGGCTACACCTTC. Translation gives CASSKGGAVGGLYGYTF.

The gene calls are TRBV7-2 and TRBJ1-2, with a weak D call TRBD1 (6 bases). The V end lost 5 bases, the J end lost 5 bases, and 15 bases lay between the germline ends. This CDR3 has 14 residues. CDR1 is SGHTA and CDR2 is FQGNSA in the germline V gene. Written as DNA, the CDR3 is TGTGCCAGCAGCCCCGACAGGTCTGGATATGGCTACACCTTC. Translation gives CASSPDRSGYGYTF.

V usage is TRBV2 and J usage is TRBJ1-3; weak D call: TRBD1 (5 bases). V lost 6 bases to trimming and J lost 2 bases, with 14 bases between them. The CDR3 extends over 15 amino acids. Germline CDR1 is SNHLY and CDR2 is FYNNEI. CDR3 DNA: TGTGCCAGCAGGGTCGGGGGAGGACCTGGAAACACCATATATTTT. Protein sequence: CASRVGGGPGNTIYF.

The chain has TRBV7-3 and TRBJ2-7; no reliable D call. CDR1 is SGHTA, CDR2 FQGTGA, per germline. Trimming shortened V by 1 base and J by 2 bases, and 15 bases separated the two germline ends. The CDR3 sequence is 16 residues long. CDR3 protein: CASSLRFARWAYEQYF. The CDR3 bases are TGTGCCAGCAGCTTAAGATTCGCTCGGTGGGCCTACGAGCAGTACTTC.

The chain has TRBV11-2 and TRBJ2-2, with no clear D. V shed 4 bases and J shed 1 base, with 10 bases lying between them. Germline lookup yields CDR1 SGHAT and CDR2 FQNNGV. The CDR3 totals 15 residues. The chain's CDR3 is CASSSRAWNTGELFF. CDR3 nucleotides: TGTGCCAGCAGCTCTCGGGCCTGGAACACCGGGGAGCTGTTTTTT.

The chain joins TRBV7-3 to TRBJ1-5; the D is unclear. Germline CDR1 reads SGHTA; CDR2 reads FQGTGA. The V end lost 2 bases, the J end lost 2 bases, and 13 bases lay between the germline ends. This CDR3 is 16 amino acids long. The CDR3 loop reads CASSLLRASGNQPQHF. CDR3 nucleotide sequence: TGTGCCAGCAGCTTACTCCGGGCCTCGGGCAATCAGCCCCAGCATTTT. Complete variable domain (other parts from reference TRBV7-3 and TRBJ1-5): GAGVSQTPSNKVTEKGKYVELRCDPISGHTALYWYRQSLGQGPEFLIYFQGTGAADDSGLPNDRFFAVRPEGSVSTLKIQRTERGDSAVYLCASSLLRASGNQPQHFGDGTRLSIL.

The rearrangement uses TRBV6-4 and TRBJ2-6, with D tentatively TRBD1 (6 bases). With 3 bases removed from V and 0 bases from J, the gap between germline ends came to 9 bases. The germline V gene has CDR1 MRHNA and CDR2 SNTAGT. The length of the CDR3 is 16 residues. CDR3 loop: CASSEGAASGANVLTF. The CDR3 nucleotides are TGTGCCAGCAGTGAGGGGGCGGCCTCTGGGGCCAACGTCCTGACTTTC.

V gene TRBV4-1 combines with J gene TRBJ2-3; D is ambiguous. This CDR3 is 16 amino acids long. Germline CDR1 is MGHRA and CDR2 is YSYEKL. V was trimmed by 5 bases and J by 3 bases, leaving 18 bases between them. The DNA for the CDR3 is TGCGCCAGCAGCTTCCCCGGCAGGTACACGACAGATACGCAGTATTTT. Translating gives CASSFPGRYTTDTQYF.

The sample holds one count of this clone. J is TRBJ1-1 and V is TRBV5-1; the D gene is possibly TRBD1 (6 bases). Germline lookup yields CDR1 SGHRS and CDR2 YFSETQ. The CDR3 has 15 residues. Trimming left V 0 bases short and J 4 bases short, with 13 bases between. CDR3 sequence: CASSLARVGGTEAFF. The CDR3 DNA reads as TGCGCCAGCAGCTTGGCAAGAGTAGGGGGCACTGAAGCTTTCTTT.

A few counts support this clone. The chain joins TRBV30 to TRBJ1-5, with no clear D. Deletions cut 8 bases from V and 9 bases from J, with 8 bases between. CDR3 length: 9 residues. Germline CDR1 GTSNPN, CDR2 SVGIG (reference sequence). The CDR3 DNA is TGTGCCCGCCCCCGGCCCCAGCATTTT. Encoded protein: CARPRPQHF.

This rearrangement joins TRBV5-1 to TRBJ2-5; TRBD1 matches 7 bases. Germline V gene lookup returns CDR1 SGHRS and CDR2 YFSETQ. J lost 5 bases, V lost 6 bases, and 4 bases had no gene match. This CDR3 comprises 12 residues. Written as DNA, the CDR3 is TGCGCCAGCATGAGGGGGCAGGAGACCCAGTACTTC. This codes for CASMRGQETQYF. Based on the CDR3 plus reference TRBV5-1 and TRBJ2-5, the full variable domain is KAGVTQTPRYLIKTRGQQVTLSCSPISGHRSVSWYQQTPGQGLQFLFEYFSETQRNKGNFPGRFSGRQFSNSRSEMNVSTLELGDSALYLCASMRGQETQYFGPGTRLLVL.

This chain links TRBV27 with TRBJ2-2; D is perhaps TRBD2 (5 bases). V was cut by 7 bases and J by 0 bases, with 6 bases left in between. Per the germline V gene, CDR1 is MNHEY and CDR2 is SMNVEV (reference sequence). CDR3 length: 13 amino acids. The CDR3 DNA sequence: TGTGCCAGCACGGGGACGAACACCGGGGAGCTGTTTTTT. It codes for CASTGTNTGELFF.

The chain combines TRBV27 with TRBJ2-5; D gene ambiguous. With the DNA end fitting TRBJ2-7 better, the J assignment may be wrong. From germline, CDR1 is MNHEY and CDR2 SMNVEV (reference sequence). The CDR3 contains 13 residues. The CDR3 coding sequence is TGTGCCAGCAGCTATAAGAGCTCCTACGAGCAGTACTTC. This gives the protein CASSYKSSYEQYF.

The sample holds one count of this clone. The rearrangement uses TRBV10-3 and TRBJ2-5; a weak D match, TRBD2 (6 bases). The end of the DNA fits TRBJ2-7 better, so the J call may be wrong. This CDR3 is built from 16 residues. Germline CDR1 is ENHRY and CDR2 is SYGVKD. CDR3 DNA: TGTGCCATCAGTAGGGACTTAAACGCGGGCTCCTACGAGCAGTACTTC. Amino acid sequence: CAISRDLNAGSYEQYF.